These 9 T cell receptor beta chains came from one sample sequenced in a study of blood T cell repertoires in COVID-19. TCRdb's table, derived via immunoSEQ multiplex PCR, lists solely in-frame clones and lacks some. The sample includes roughly 200,000 clones, about four fifths of them seen just once. The material sequenced was peripheral blood. These receptors were collected from a man aged 50 or older with active or convalescent COVID-19.

Only one count was recorded for this clone. J is TRBJ2-7 and V is TRBV7-2; TRBD1 matches 7 bases. Germline V CDR1 and CDR2: SGHTA, FQGNSA. With V trimmed by 0 bases and J by 2 bases, 1 base remained unmatched. The CDR3 has 14 amino acids. The CDR3 DNA follows: TGTGCCAGCAGCTTAGCGGACAGGACCTACGAGCAGTACTTC. It codes for CASSLADRTYEQYF.

The chain employs TRBV21-1 and TRBJ1-4. TRBV21-1 is given as a pseudogene. This CDR3 region has 14 residues. The CDR3 nucleotides read TGTGCCACCGGGAAGGGAGAAGGAGATGAAAAACTGTTTTTT. Translating gives CATGKGEGDEKLFF.

This clone occurred once. The CDR3 sequence is CASSIMGAETQYF. As DNA, the CDR3 is TGTGCCAGTAGTATAATGGGGGCGGAGACCCAGTACTTC. This chain uses TRBV19 with TRBJ2-5; TRBD1 might be the D (6 bases). Germline loops: CDR1 LNHDA, CDR2 SQIVND (reference sequence). The CDR3 totals 13 residues. Trimming shortened V by 2 bases and J by 5 bases, and 9 bases separated the two germline ends.

The DNA of the CDR3 is TGTGCCAGCAGCCAAGTCCGGAGGAGTAATGAGCAGTTCTTC. This sequence encodes CASSQVRRSNEQFF. The chain combines TRBV3-1 (or the pseudogene TRBV3-2) with TRBJ2-1; tentatively, D is TRBD2 (5 bases). This CDR3 is built from 14 residues. Between the trimmed V and J ends, which lost 1 base and 7 bases, there was a span of 11 bases. Germline V gives CDR1 LGHDT, CDR2 YNNKEL (reference sequence).

This chain joins TRBV30 and TRBJ1-5; D remains unclear. Germline CDR1 and CDR2: GTSNPN and SVGIG (reference sequence). The CDR3 is 15 residues long. Trimming took 0 bases from V and 0 from J, leaving 9 bases between them. This CDR3 is CAWSVADTSNQPQHF. The CDR3 DNA sequence: TGTGCCTGGAGTGTGGCCGACACTAGCAATCAGCCCCAGCATTTT.

The rearrangement joins TRBV27 to TRBJ2-5; D uncertain. Germline V gene data show CDR1 as MNHEY and CDR2 as SMNVEV (reference sequence). The CDR3 covers 11 residues. The V end lost 6 bases, the J end lost 2 bases, and 4 bases lay between the germline ends. The chain's CDR3 is CASRTQETQYF. In nucleotides, the CDR3 is TGTGCCAGCAGAACTCAAGAGACCCAGTACTTC.

V and J are TRBV2 and TRBJ1-2, with TRBD1 matching 9 bases. The V and J ends lost 6 bases and 8 bases, in that order; junction bases with no gene match: 4. CDR3 size: 12 residues. Germline CDR1 SNHLY, CDR2 FYNNEI. CDR3 region: CASSWDRDGYTF. As DNA, the CDR3 is TGTGCCAGCAGCTGGGACAGGGACGGCTACACCTTC.

The rearrangement links TRBV19 to TRBJ2-3; 7 bases are a match to TRBD1. Trimming took 6 bases from V and 4 from J; bases not matched to a gene: 4. The CDR3 totals 13 residues. CDR1 and CDR2 (germline): LNHDA, SQIVND (reference sequence). The CDR3 bases are TGTGCCAGTAGCCCTCAGGGGGCAGATACGCAGTATTTT. Protein product: CASSPQGADTQYF.

The genes are TRBV5-4 and TRBJ2-3, with 13 nucleotides matching TRBD2. The germline CDR1 and CDR2 sequences are SGHNT and YYREEE (reference sequence). The CDR3 has 18 amino acids. V shed 1 base, J shed 0 bases, and the junction held 5 bases outside the gene matches. This chain's CDR3 is CASSLRLAGGHSTDTQYF. The CDR3 coding sequence is TGTGCCAGCAGCTTGAGACTAGCGGGGGGACACAGCACAGATACGCAGTATTTT.